This T cell receptor (beta chain) was observed in a study of long-term antiretroviral therapy in people with HIV. Across the study: The 2015 recommendation for immediate ART came about a decade after the earliest samples.

The length of the CDR3 is 14 residues. Germline V gene lookup returns CDR1 SGHVS and CDR2 FQNEAQ. Trimming removed 4 bases from V and 3 bases from J; junction bases left unmatched: 3. The assay, immunoSEQ v3.0, was run at survey level. Using immunoSEQ multiplex PCR, the repertoire was profiled, and TCRdb retains in-frame clones only, with some absent. The data hold tens of thousands of clones, with roughly four fifths observed a single time. Note on this clone: Its specificity is unknown.

General study points: HIV repertoires spanned tighter CDR3 length ranges than controls did. Pre-ART-expanded clones dominated the repertoire at all time points. The study lacked data on ART adherence, viral resistance or therapy changes.

The clonotype comes from a man in his forties or fifties with HIV. This chain links TRBV7-8 with TRBJ1-3, with 7 bases fitting TRBD1. Material: unsorted PBMCs, obtained 0.4 years after starting antiretroviral therapy. For the CDR3, the DNA is TGTGCCAGCAGCTCCAGGGGGATTGGAAACACCATATATTTT. Amino acids: CASSSRGIGNTIYF.